This T cell receptor beta chain derives from a study of shared clonotypes between healthy human individuals. As regards this clone: Its antigen is not identified.

Study-wide points: Rarefaction indicated that sorted-subset sequencing remained incomplete although depth was large. Sampling was confined to blood; repertoires within tissues likely differ.

Using about 220 ng DNA, around 30,000 T cell genomes, the sorted-subset replicate PCRs were run. Repertoires were generated with immunoSEQ multiplex PCR, while TCRdb's copy carries only in-frame clones and drops some. The data show around 1.4 million clones, with roughly 98.5% seen just once and approximately 0.4% held by the top ten. The sequence derives from a man younger than 40 in good health. Sequencing was done on a sample of naive CD4+ T cells sorted from blood. Subset: CD45RA+ positively selected.

The CDR3 loop reads CASRPPPTSPGEVYTDTQYF. The CDR3 DNA is TGTGCCAGCAGGCCCCCCCCGACTAGCCCGGGAGAAGTATACACAGATACGCAGTATTTT. This chain links TRBV21-1 with TRBJ2-3; TRBD2, the table's D call, was not compared with the DNA. TRBV21-1 has pseudogene status. The CDR3 spans 20 residues.